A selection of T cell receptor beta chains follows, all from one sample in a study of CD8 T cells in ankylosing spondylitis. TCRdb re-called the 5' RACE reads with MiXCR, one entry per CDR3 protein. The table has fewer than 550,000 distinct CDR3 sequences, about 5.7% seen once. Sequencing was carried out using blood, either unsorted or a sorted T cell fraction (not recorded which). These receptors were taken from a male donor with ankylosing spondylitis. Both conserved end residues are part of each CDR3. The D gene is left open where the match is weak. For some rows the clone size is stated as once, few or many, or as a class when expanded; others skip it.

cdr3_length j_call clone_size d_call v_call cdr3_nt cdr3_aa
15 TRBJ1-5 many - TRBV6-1 TGTGCCAGCAGTGCTTTCGGTTTCAGCAATCAGCCCCAGCATTTT CASSAFGFSNQPQHF
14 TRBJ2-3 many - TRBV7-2 TGTGCCAGCAGCTTTCGGGCAGGAGCAGATACGCAGTATTTT CASSFRAGADTQYF
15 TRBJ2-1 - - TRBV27 TGTGCCAGCAGTTCTCCGGGACCAAACTACAATGAGCAGTTCTTC CASSSPGPNYNEQFF
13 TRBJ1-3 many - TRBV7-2 TGTGCCAGCAGCTTAGCCACTGGAAACACCATATATTTT CASSLATGNTIYF
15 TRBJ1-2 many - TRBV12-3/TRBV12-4 TGTGCCAGCAGCAAAAACAGGGATAAGGACTATGGCTACACCTTC CASSKNRDKDYGYTF
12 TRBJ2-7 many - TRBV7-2 TGTGCCACAGGGAAGAGTTCCTACGAGCAGTACTTC CATGKSSYEQYF
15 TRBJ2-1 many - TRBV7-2 TGTGCCAGCAGCCCAGGGACGTGGGAATACAATGAGCAGTTCTTC CASSPGTWEYNEQFF
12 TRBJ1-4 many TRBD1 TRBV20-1 TGCAGTGCTCCTCAGGGGGGAGAAAAACTGTTTTTT CSAPQGGEKLFF
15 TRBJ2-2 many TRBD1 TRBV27 TGTGCCAGCACGATGCCGGACAGGGACACCGGGGAGCTGTTTTTT CASTMPDRDTGELFF
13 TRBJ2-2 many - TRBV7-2 TGTGCCAGCAGGATCACTAGAGCCGGGGAGCTGTTTTTT CASRITRAGELFF
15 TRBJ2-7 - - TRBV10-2 TGCGCCAGCAGTGATCTTTGGACTTCAACCTACGAGCAGTACTTC CASSDLWTSTYEQYF
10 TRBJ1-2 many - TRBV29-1 TGCAGCGTTGACAACTATGGCTACACCTTC CSVDNYGYTF
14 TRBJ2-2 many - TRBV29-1 TGCAGCGTCCCGCGGTGGGGTTACACCGGGGAGCTGTTTTTT CSVPRWGYTGELFF
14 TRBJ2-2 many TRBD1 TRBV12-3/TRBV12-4 TGTGCCAGCCGCGGGACAGGGGCCACCGGGGAGCTGTTTTTT CASRGTGATGELFF
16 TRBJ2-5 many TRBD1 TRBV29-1 TGCAGCGTTAGCCGGGACAGGATAGGGGGGCGAGAGACCCAGTACTTC CSVSRDRIGGRETQYF
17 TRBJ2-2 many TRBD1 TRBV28 TGTGCCAGCAGTTTAATTGGGACAGGGGGCAACACCGGGGAGCTGTTTTTT CASSLIGTGGNTGELFF
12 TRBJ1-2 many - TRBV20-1 TGCAGTGCTAGGGGGGACGGCGGTGGCTACACCTTC CSARGDGGGYTF
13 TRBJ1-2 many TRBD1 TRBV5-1 TGCGCCAGCAGCTCCGTCGACAGGGTGGGCTACACCTTC CASSSVDRVGYTF
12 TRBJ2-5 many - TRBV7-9 TGCGCCAGCAGCCGGTTACAAGAGACCCAGTACTTC CASSRLQETQYF
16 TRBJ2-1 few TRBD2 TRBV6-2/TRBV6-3 TGTGCCAGCAGTTACGGACTAGCGGGAGTGGGCAATGAGCAGTTCTTC CASSYGLAGVGNEQFF
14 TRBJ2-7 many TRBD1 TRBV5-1 TGCGCCAGCAGCCGGGCCGGACAGGAGAACGAGCAGTACTTC CASSRAGQENEQYF
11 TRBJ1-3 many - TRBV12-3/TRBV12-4 TGTGCCAGCAGTCTTGGCTCTATAATATATTTT CASSLGSIIYF
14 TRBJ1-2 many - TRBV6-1 TGTGCCAGCAGTGTCGGACGGAGTACTCCTGGCTACACCTTC CASSVGRSTPGYTF
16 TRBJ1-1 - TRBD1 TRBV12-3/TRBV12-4 TGTGCCAGCAGTTTTTCGACAGGGCTGTACAACACTGAAGCTTTCTTT CASSFSTGLYNTEAFF
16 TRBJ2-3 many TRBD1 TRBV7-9 TGTGCCAGCAGCTCACTGACCGGGACAGGGTACGATACGCAGTATTTT CASSSLTGTGYDTQYF